The 17 T cell receptor beta chains given below trace back to one sample, sequenced in a study of cytomegalovirus exposure and HLA in healthy donors. PCR involved 60 Vbeta and 13 Jbeta primers. The repertoire was sequenced with immunoSEQ multiplex PCR; TCRdb's copy has only in-frame clones and lacks some. Of about 250,000 clones listed, about 85% are singletons. Material for sequencing was PBMCs. The receptors derive from a girl aged 2-10 years in good health and CMV-seronegative.

This chain joins TRBV11-2 and TRBJ2-2; the match to TRBD2 covers 11 bases. Germline lookup yields CDR1 SGHAT and CDR2 FQNNGV. Losses at the gene ends were 2 bases for V and 3 bases for J; bases not matched to a gene: 8. The CDR3 contains 18 residues. CDR3 region: CASSLRGLAGGYTGELFF. The CDR3 DNA reads TGTGCCAGCAGCTTAAGAGGTTTAGCGGGAGGGTACACCGGGGAGCTGTTTTTT.

Only a few counts were recorded for this clone. The chain carries TRBV23-1 and TRBJ2-1; a weak D match, TRBD1 (5 bases). TRBV23-1 is sorted into the ORF group, with uncertain function. This CDR3 is 14 amino acids long. The V gene lost 0 bases and the J gene lost 7 bases, with 10 bases spanning the gap. As DNA, the CDR3 is TGCGCCAGCAGTCAATCGCAGGGTTTTAATGAGCAGTTCTTC. Translation: CASSQSQGFNEQFF.

The rearrangement links TRBV15 to TRBJ2-2, with 8 bases matching TRBD1. V shed 0 bases, J shed 2 bases, and the junction held 5 bases outside the gene matches. CDR1 and CDR2 (germline): LNHNV, YYDKDF (reference sequence). The CDR3 extends over 17 amino acids. The CDR3: CATSRERQGANTGELFF. The CDR3 nucleotides are TGTGCCACCAGCAGAGAAAGGCAGGGGGCTAACACCGGGGAGCTGTTTTTT.

The chain joins TRBV6-5 to TRBJ1-2, with 7 bases matching TRBD1. Trimming cost V 8 bases and J 2 bases; bases outside gene matches: 5. The CDR3 length is 13 residues. CDR1 MNHEY and CDR2 SVGAGI come from the germline V gene. The chain's CDR3 is CASCPGQNYGYTF. The CDR3, as DNA: TGTGCCAGCTGTCCGGGACAGAACTATGGCTACACCTTC.

The V and J genes are TRBV6-5 and TRBJ2-7; tentatively, D is TRBD1 (6 bases). CDR3 length: 16 amino acids. V lost 2 bases and J 0 bases, leaving 14 bases between the germline ends. Germline loops: CDR1 MNHEY, CDR2 SVGAGI. The CDR3 DNA reads TGTGCCAGCAGTTACAGGCAGGGGCCTTCCTCCTACGAGCAGTACTTC. It specifies CASSYRQGPSSYEQYF.

The chain recombines TRBV1 with TRBJ1-2; the DNA was not compared with TRBD1, the D call given in the table. TRBV1 is annotated as a pseudogene. The CDR3 length is 11 residues. CDR3 DNA: TGCACCAGCAGCCAACAGGGTGGCTACACCTTC. The encoded protein is CTSSQQGGYTF.

The CDR3 here is CASSPQGRGDTQYF. For the CDR3, the DNA is TGTGCCAGCAGTCCCCAGGGCCGGGGGGATACGCAGTATTTT. The gene calls are TRBV27 and TRBJ2-3, with D possibly matching TRBD2 (6 bases). The V gene lost 5 bases and the J gene lost 6 bases, with 15 bases spanning the gap. CDR3 length: 14 amino acids. CDR1 and CDR2 from the germline V gene are MNHEY and SMNVEV (reference sequence).

The chain employs TRBV11-2 and TRBJ2-7; D possibly corresponds to TRBD2 (5 bases). Germline V gives CDR1 SGHAT, CDR2 FQNNGV. The CDR3 consists of 15 residues. V gave up 3 bases and J gave up 3 bases, with 15 bases separating them. The CDR3 here is CASSFIPGENYEQYF. DNA for the CDR3: TGTGCCAGCAGCTTCATCCCCGGGGAAAACTACGAGCAGTACTTC.

This clone showed up just a few times. The CDR3 loop reads CSVVVRSTNEKLFF. The DNA for the CDR3 is TGCAGCGTGGTCGTACGGTCAACTAATGAAAAACTGTTTTTT. This chain uses TRBV29-1 with TRBJ1-4; D gene unclear. With 6 bases removed from V and 0 bases from J, the gap between germline ends came to 11 bases. CDR3 length: 14 amino acids. The germline V gene has CDR1 SQVTM and CDR2 ANQGSEA. The complete variable domain, with remaining parts taken from reference TRBV29-1 and TRBJ1-4, reads SAVISQKPSRDICQRGTSLTIQCQVDSQVTMMFWYRQQPGQSLTLIATANQGSEATYESGFVIDKFPISRPNLTFSTLTVSNMSPEDSSIYLCSVVVRSTNEKLFFGSGTQLSVL.

This sequence joins TRBV30 and TRBJ2-1, with 12 bases fitting TRBD2. J was trimmed by 15 bases and V by 5 bases; bases with no gene match: 8. The CDR3 consists of 12 residues. Germline V gene sequence: CDR1 GTSNPN, CDR2 SVGIG (reference sequence). The chain's CDR3 is CAWGPSGGARFF. CDR3 sequence (DNA): TGTGCCTGGGGCCCTAGCGGGGGGGCGAGGTTCTTC.

This chain connects TRBV5-1 to TRBJ2-1, with TRBD1 matching over 11 bases. V dropped 4 bases and J dropped 2; count of bases not matched to a gene: 20. Per germline, CDR1 SGHRS and CDR2 YFSETQ. The CDR3 is 21 amino acids. The CDR3 reads CASSAWPTGTGGTKAYNEQFF. CDR3 DNA sequence: TGCGCCAGCAGCGCATGGCCGACCGGGACAGGGGGTACTAAGGCCTACAATGAGCAGTTCTTC. The entire variable domain, with the rest obtained from reference TRBV5-1 and TRBJ2-1, is as follows: KAGVTQTPRYLIKTRGQQVTLSCSPISGHRSVSWYQQTPGQGLQFLFEYFSETQRNKGNFPGRFSGRQFSNSRSEMNVSTLELGDSALYLCASSAWPTGTGGTKAYNEQFFGPGTRLTVL.

The chain links TRBV6-5 to TRBJ2-1, with 12 bases matching TRBD2. Looked up from germline, CDR1 is MNHEY and CDR2 is SVGAGI. V shed 4 bases and J 10 bases; nucleotides not matched to a gene: 5. The CDR3 loop spans 14 amino acids. The CDR3 is CASSSGLAGGEQFF. CDR3 bases: TGTGCCAGCAGTTCGGGACTAGCGGGCGGCGAGCAGTTCTTC.

The genes are TRBV6-6 and TRBJ2-2; D gene ambiguous. The CDR3 has 15 amino acids. Trimming removed 6 bases from V and 0 bases from J, with 11 bases in between. The germline V gene encodes CDR1 MNHNY and CDR2 SVGAGI (reference sequence). CDR3 nucleotide sequence: TGTGCCAGCAGGAGAGGCCCCTCGAACACCGGGGAGCTGTTTTTT. This encodes CASRRGPSNTGELFF.

The chain joins TRBV6-6 to TRBJ1-1; D may be TRBD1 (5 bases). Germline CDR1 reads MNHNY; CDR2 reads SVGAGI (reference sequence). CDR3 length: 13 amino acids. With 4 bases removed from V and 1 base from J, the gap between germline ends came to 7 bases. The CDR3 region has the DNA TGTGCCAGCAGTTCCCAGGGGAACACTGAAGCTTTCTTT. This encodes CASSSQGNTEAFF.

The genes are TRBV14 and TRBJ2-7, with D maybe TRBD2 (7 bases). The CDR3 has 17 residues. CDR1 SGHDN and CDR2 FVKESK come from the germline V gene. Trimming removed 0 bases at V and 6 bases at J, with 21 bases between. The CDR3 coding sequence is TGTGCCAGCAGCCAAGACACGGCAAGGAGGGGAGGGGGCGAGCAGTACTTC. It codes for CASSQDTARRGGGEQYF. The variable domain in full, completed from reference TRBV14 and TRBJ2-7, reads EAGVTQFPSHSVIEKGQTVTLRCDPISGHDNLYWYRRVMGKEIKFLLHFVKESKQDESGMPNNRFLAERTGGTYSTLKVQPAELEDSGVYFCASSQDTARRGGGEQYFGPGTRLTVT.

The chain couples TRBV7-6 to TRBJ1-4, with TRBD1 matching over 8 bases. Germline trimming cut 5 bases from V and 6 bases from J; bases unmatched to any gene: 11. The CDR3 length is 16 residues. Germline V gene lookup returns CDR1 SGHVS and CDR2 FNYEAQ. CDR3 nucleotides: TGTGCCAGCAGCGACGAACCGGACAGGGCCCATGAAAAACTGTTTTTT. Translation gives CASSDEPDRAHEKLFF.

This clone was seen a handful of times. The rearrangement links TRBV15 to TRBJ2-4, with no clear D. With 0 bases removed from V and 0 bases from J, the gap between germline ends came to 6 bases. The CDR3 has 15 residues. Germline lookup yields CDR1 LNHNV and CDR2 YYDKDF (reference sequence). For the CDR3, the DNA is TGTGCCACCAGCAGAGATCTAGGAGCCAAAAACATTCAGTACTTC. Encoded protein: CATSRDLGAKNIQYF.